This TCR beta chain was sequenced for a study of human T cells and chemical hapten exposure. This clonotype was counted only a few times. The antigen is unknown. The CDR3 has 17 residues. V shed 1 base, J shed 1 base, and the junction held 6 bases outside the gene matches. In germline, CDR1 is LGHNA, CDR2 YSLEER. Study results and limitations: TCRs exceeding 1 in 1000 frequency stayed unchanged with DPC sensitization.

Attachment of unique molecular identifiers to individual cDNA molecules was performed in the library. TCRdb fed the RACE reads into MiXCR, producing one record per CDR3 protein. The table shows tens of thousands of distinct CDR3 sequences, with under 10% occurring only once. Time point given: healthy volunteer bleed at 6 weeks. The template was total RNA from unfractionated whole blood. Sequenced: whole blood. This clonotype was sampled from a male donor in good health. Some clones in this sample may be carry-over from other donors' samples. This rearrangement joins TRBV4-3 to TRBJ2-7, with TRBD2 identical over 11 bases. The DNA of the CDR3 is TGCGCCAGCAGCCAAGGCGCCGGGACTAGCGGTTCCTACGAGCAGTACTTC. Protein sequence: CASSQGAGTSGSYEQYF.